The 29 T cell receptor beta chains given below trace back to one sample, sequenced in a study of blood T cells in healthy people across ages. A second roughly 7 to 11 cycle PCR used barcoded and J-beta primers. One entry per CDR3 protein, called by TCRdb with MiXCR from the 5' RACE reads. Of around 1.7 million distinct CDR3 sequences in the sample, about 30% were seen once. Specimen: blood. The receptors were sampled from a woman in her thirties in good health.

This clonotype was observed at least ten times. The gene calls are TRBV12-3 or TRBV12-4 and TRBJ2-5; D gene ambiguous. Trimming removed 11 bases from V and 4 bases from J, with 14 bases in between. The CDR3 loop spans 12 amino acids. The CDR3 region has the DNA TGTGCCCCGTGGGGTCAGGCAGAGACCCAGTACTTC. Protein product: CAPWGQAETQYF.

The V call is TRBV7-9, the J call TRBJ2-7, with a tentative D call TRBD1 (6 bases). The CDR3 extends over 9 amino acids. Between the trimmed V and J ends, which lost 10 bases and 5 bases, there was a span of 6 bases. Germline loops: CDR1 SEHNR, CDR2 FQNEAQ (reference sequence). The CDR3 region is CATGDEQYF. The CDR3 region has the DNA TGTGCCACAGGGGACGAGCAGTACTTC.

On this clonotype: One end of the junction does not line up with germline, which may come from a read error. The chain couples TRBV18 to TRBJ2-7; 9 nucleotides match TRBD1. CDR3 length: 14 amino acids. Germline CDR1 reads KGHSH; CDR2 reads LQKENI. Here the CDR3 DNA reads TGTACCAGCTCACCAGAGGACAGGGGCTACGAGCAGTACTTC. Amino acids: CTSSPEDRGYEQYF.

This chain joins TRBV11-2 and TRBJ2-6; 11 bases fit TRBD1. The CDR3 length is 19 residues. The germline gives CDR1 SGHAT, CDR2 FQNNGV. After removal of 5 bases from V and 2 bases from J, the junction contained 11 bases not matched to a gene. CDR3 loop: CASSRSPGQGVAGANVLTF. The CDR3 nucleotides read TGTGCCAGCAGCCGTTCCCCGGGACAGGGGGTAGCTGGGGCCAACGTCCTGACTTTC.

V is TRBV3-1 and J is TRBJ2-4; D gene uncertain. Per germline, CDR1 LGHDT and CDR2 YNNKEL (reference sequence). CDR3 length equals 15 residues. V was pared by 1 base and J by 7 bases, with 14 bases between. The CDR3 is CASSQAASVGNIQYF. The CDR3 DNA follows: TGTGCCAGCAGCCAAGCTGCCTCCGTGGGGAACATTCAGTACTTC.

The CDR3 is CASSLKAGASYNEQFF. Written as DNA, the CDR3 is TGTGCCAGCAGCTTAAAGGCGGGAGCGTCCTACAATGAGCAGTTCTTC. The V call is TRBV5-6, the J call TRBJ2-1; 7 bases fit TRBD2. There are 16 residues in the CDR3. The V gene's germline CDR1 is SGHDT and CDR2 YYEEEE. V lost 2 bases and J lost 1; bases outside the gene matches: 6. Full variable domain (missing parts from reference TRBV5-6 and TRBJ2-1): DAGVTQSPTHLIKTRGQQVTLRCSPKSGHDTVSWYQQALGQGPQFIFQYYEEEERQRGNFPDRFSGHQFPNYSSELNVNALLLGDSALYLCASSLKAGASYNEQFFGPGTRLTVL.

The chain employs TRBV24-1 and TRBJ2-3; no clear D gene. Trimming stripped 4 bases from V and 2 bases from J, with 6 bases between. This CDR3 contains 13 residues. Germline V gene data show CDR1 as KGHDR and CDR2 as SFDVKD. CDR3 nucleotides: TGTGCCACCAGTGACGCGAACACAGATACGCAGTATTTT. It specifies CATSDANTDTQYF.

The chain is built from TRBV5-1 and TRBJ1-2, with 12 bases matching TRBD1. In germline, CDR1 is SGHRS, CDR2 YFSETQ. The CDR3 covers 14 residues. V lost 3 bases to trimming and J lost 7 bases; unmatched junction nucleotides: 4. Written as DNA, the CDR3 is TGCGCCAGCAGCTCCGGGACAGGGGGCGTTGGCTACACCTTC. It translates to CASSSGTGGVGYTF.

This clonotype was found many times. The V call is TRBV4-3, the J call TRBJ2-1; D is perhaps TRBD2 (6 bases). The CDR3 extends over 13 amino acids. Trimming shortened V by 4 bases and J by 6 bases, and 10 bases separated the two germline ends. Germline values: CDR1 LGHNA, CDR2 YSLEER. In nucleotides, the CDR3 is TGCGCCAGCAGCCCCGGGGGTATCAATGAGCAGTTCTTC. It yields the protein CASSPGGINEQFF.

This clonotype was seen only a few times. The rearrangement joins TRBV5-1 to TRBJ1-5; D ambiguous. CDR3 size: 13 residues. The ends were cut back, 4 bases at V and 3 bases at J, with 8 bases in the middle. Germline lookup yields CDR1 SGHRS and CDR2 YFSETQ. The CDR3 region is CASSTSPNQPQHF. The CDR3, as DNA: TGCGCCAGCAGCACCTCCCCCAATCAGCCCCAGCATTTT. The variable domain in full, with the rest retrieved from reference TRBV5-1 and TRBJ1-5, is KAGVTQTPRYLIKTRGQQVTLSCSPISGHRSVSWYQQTPGQGLQFLFEYFSETQRNKGNFPGRFSGRQFSNSRSEMNVSTLELGDSALYLCASSTSPNQPQHFGDGTRLSIL.

This clonotype was detected a few times. The V and J genes are TRBV29-1 and TRBJ2-1; TRBD2 might be the D (5 bases). TRBJ2-7 explains the end of the DNA better; the J call may be wrong. The CDR3 contains 11 residues. Germline V gene lookup returns CDR1 SQVTM and CDR2 ANQGSEA. CDR3 nucleotide sequence: TGCAGCGTATATGACTACAATGAGCAGTACTTC. It yields the protein CSVYDYNEQYF.

The chain uses TRBV12-3 or TRBV12-4 and TRBJ2-2, with D uncertain. The V end lost 7 bases, the J end lost 6 bases, and 9 bases lay between the germline ends. The CDR3 is 12 amino acids. The CDR3 nucleotides read TGTGCCAGCACCCTACAATCCGGGGAGCTGTTTTTT. It yields the protein CASTLQSGELFF.

This clonotype was counted between two and nine times. The chain links TRBV5-1 to TRBJ2-5; D is perhaps TRBD2 (6 bases). In germline, CDR1 is SGHRS, CDR2 YFSETQ. V lost 0 bases to trimming and J lost 7 bases, with 13 bases between them. The CDR3 sequence is 14 residues long. The CDR3: CASSLGGETRTQYF. The CDR3 DNA follows: TGCGCCAGCAGCTTGGGGGGGGAAACCAGGACCCAGTACTTC. Full variable domain (rest looked up from reference TRBV5-1 and TRBJ2-5): KAGVTQTPRYLIKTRGQQVTLSCSPISGHRSVSWYQQTPGQGLQFLFEYFSETQRNKGNFPGRFSGRQFSNSRSEMNVSTLELGDSALYLCASSLGGETRTQYFGPGTRLLVL.

This clonotype was seen a handful of times. V gene TRBV6-6 combines with J gene TRBJ2-1, with 9 bases identical to TRBD1. V dropped 4 bases and J dropped 5; count of bases not matched to a gene: 9. The germline CDR1 and CDR2 sequences are MNHNY and SVGAGI (reference sequence). This CDR3 has 16 amino acids. CDR3 loop: CASSFPGTGKNNEQFF. In DNA, the CDR3 is TGTGCCAGCAGTTTCCCGGGGACAGGGAAGAACAATGAGCAGTTCTTC.

The sample holds a few counts of this clonotype. At one of its ends the junction is not consistent with the germline gene, which may arise from a read error. This sequence joins TRBV7-9 and TRBJ2-7; 8 nucleotides match TRBD2. This CDR3 region has 16 residues. Germline CDR1 SEHNR, CDR2 FQNEAQ (reference sequence). The CDR3 region has the DNA TGTGCCAGCAGTTTAGGGTCCCCAAGCGGGGGCTACGAGCAGTACTTC. It encodes CASSLGSPSGGYEQYF. Full variable domain (rest looked up from reference TRBV7-9 and TRBJ2-7): DTGVSQNPRHKITKRGQNVTFRCDPISEHNRLYWYRQTLGQGPEFLTYFQNEAQLEKSRLLSDRFSAERPKGSFSTLEIQRTEQGDSAMYLCASSLGSPSGGYEQYFGPGTRLTVT.

The rearrangement joins TRBV20-1 to TRBJ2-7; D perhaps matches TRBD1 (8 bases). Germline assignment: CDR1 DFQATT and CDR2 SNEGSKA (reference sequence). The CDR3 has 15 amino acids. Trimming took 4 bases from V and 5 from J, leaving 21 bases between them. The CDR3 DNA follows: TGCAGTGCTACCCAAAGCCGACAGGGGAGGGACGAGCAGTACTTC. This translates into CSATQSRQGRDEQYF.

This clonotype has a handful of counts. The chain couples TRBV20-1 to TRBJ2-1; D possibly matches TRBD1 or TRBD2 (6 bases each). The CDR3 contains 14 residues. The germline V gene has CDR1 DFQATT and CDR2 SNEGSKA (reference sequence). V was cut by 6 bases and J by 4 bases, with 16 bases left in between. CDR3 nucleotides: TGCAGTGCCCGGAGGGACATGATATACAATGAGCAGTTCTTC. It encodes CSARRDMIYNEQFF.

V and J are TRBV29-1 and TRBJ2-2; D possibly corresponds to TRBD1 (7 bases). The germline gives CDR1 SQVTM, CDR2 ANQGSEA. CDR3 length equals 14 residues. V dropped 7 bases and J dropped 7 bases, with 19 bases sitting between them. The DNA for the CDR3 is TGCAGCGCTGCCCGACAGGGAGGCATCGGGGAGCTGTTTTTT. It translates to CSAARQGGIGELFF.

The chain recombines TRBV5-1 with TRBJ2-2; 8 nucleotides line up with TRBD2. V was pared by 0 bases and J by 5 bases, with 3 bases of the junction left unmatched. In germline, CDR1 is SGHRS, CDR2 YFSETQ. This CDR3 spans 15 amino acids. The CDR3 is CASSLAAGETGELFF. Here the CDR3 DNA reads TGCGCCAGCAGCTTGGCAGCGGGGGAGACCGGGGAGCTGTTTTTT.

In DNA, the CDR3 is TGCGCCAGCAGCTTGGGGGACGGAGGCAATGAGCAGTACTTC. This sequence encodes CASSLGDGGNEQYF. The J gene is TRBJ2-5, the V gene TRBV5-1, with D possibly being TRBD1 or TRBD2 (5 bases each). This CDR3 has 14 amino acids. Germline CDR1 and CDR2: SGHRS and YFSETQ. V lost 0 bases and J 11 bases, leaving 17 bases between the germline ends.

This clonotype has just a few counts. The chain links TRBV3-1 to TRBJ2-3; TRBD1 is a possible D gene (6 bases). The germline CDR1 and CDR2 sequences are LGHDT and YNNKEL (reference sequence). This CDR3 region has 14 residues. Deletions cut 5 bases from V and 4 bases from J, with 13 bases between. CDR3 sequence: CASSSGEEADTQYF. The CDR3, as DNA: TGTGCCAGCAGCTCAGGGGAAGAGGCAGATACGCAGTATTTT.

This chain connects TRBV28 to TRBJ1-3; D possibly corresponds to TRBD1 (5 bases). The CDR3 extends over 14 amino acids. Trimming removed 6 bases at V and 8 bases at J, with 17 bases between. Germline-derived CDR1 and CDR2 are MDHEN and SYDVKM. The CDR3 DNA is TGTGCCAGCAGCACCCCAGGGATTGTAGACACCATATATTTT. Its protein product is CASSTPGIVDTIYF.

This clonotype was seen a few times. This chain connects TRBV11-2 to TRBJ1-2, with D possibly matching TRBD1 (5 bases). Germline CDR1 is SGHAT and CDR2 is FQNNGV. The V gene lost 5 bases and the J gene lost 7 bases, with 20 bases spanning the gap. CDR3 size: 15 residues. The CDR3 reads CASSRVGQRVSGYTF. As DNA, the CDR3 is TGTGCCAGCAGCAGAGTGGGGCAGCGCGTTAGTGGCTACACCTTC.

This clonotype was seen more than once but under ten times. The rearrangement links TRBV9 to TRBJ1-5, with 10 bases that match TRBD1. With V trimmed by 0 bases and J by 6 bases, 3 bases remained unmatched. The CDR3 covers 15 residues. Germline lookup yields CDR1 SGDLS and CDR2 YYNGEE. CDR3 sequence: CASSVGTGGSQPQHF. For the CDR3, the DNA is TGTGCCAGCAGCGTAGGGACAGGGGGTAGTCAGCCCCAGCATTTT.

This clonotype occurred many times. CDR3 sequence: CASNPGRGNTEAFF. In DNA form, the CDR3 reads TGTGCCAGCAATCCAGGACGGGGGAACACTGAAGCTTTCTTT. The chain links TRBV12-3 or TRBV12-4 to TRBJ1-1; D uncertain. This CDR3 is 14 amino acids long. The ends were cut back, 7 bases at V and 1 base at J, with 13 bases in the middle.

This clonotype was found a few times. V is TRBV6-6 and J is TRBJ2-3; the match to TRBD2 covers 7 bases. This CDR3 has 14 amino acids. Germline CDR1 reads MNHNY; CDR2 reads SVGAGI (reference sequence). With V trimmed by 7 bases and J by 2 bases, 6 bases remained unmatched. CDR3 protein: CASKREGNTDTQYF. The CDR3 region has the DNA TGTGCCAGCAAGAGGGAGGGAAACACAGATACGCAGTATTTT.

This clonotype showed up just a few times. The chain couples TRBV5-1 to TRBJ1-4, with a possible D match to TRBD1 (6 bases). Per the germline V gene, CDR1 is SGHRS and CDR2 is YFSETQ. The CDR3 loop spans 16 amino acids. V lost 4 bases to trimming and J lost 11 bases, with 24 bases between them. CDR3 DNA: TGCGCCAGCAGCCTCCGGGAGATTCAAGGGGGGGGGAAACTGTTTTTT. It yields the protein CASSLREIQGGGKLFF.

The chain is built from TRBV7-2 and TRBJ1-1; perhaps TRBD1 as D (5 bases). Trimming cost V 4 bases and J 5 bases, with 17 bases left between them. The CDR3 totals 15 residues. The germline gives CDR1 SGHTA, CDR2 FQGNSA. The CDR3 DNA reads as TGTGCCAGCAGCTCCGAATTACGGGGGGTGACTGAAGCTTTCTTT. Its protein is CASSSELRGVTEAFF. Filled out from reference TRBV7-2 and TRBJ1-1, the complete variable domain reads GAGVSQSPSNKVTEKGKDVELRCDPISGHTALYWYRQSLGQGLEFLIYFQGNSAPDKSGLPSDRFSAERTGGSVSTLTIQRTQQEDSAVYLCASSSELRGVTEAFFGQGTRLTVV.

This rearrangement joins TRBV3-1 to TRBJ1-5, with 9 nucleotides matching TRBD1. The length of the CDR3 is 17 residues. After removal of 3 bases from V and 7 bases from J, the junction contained 13 bases not matched to a gene. Per the germline V gene, CDR1 is LGHDT and CDR2 is YNNKEL (reference sequence). Here the CDR3 reads CASSHTLSRTGAQPQHF. Here the CDR3 DNA reads TGTGCCAGCAGCCACACCCTCTCCAGGACAGGGGCCCAGCCCCAGCATTTT.